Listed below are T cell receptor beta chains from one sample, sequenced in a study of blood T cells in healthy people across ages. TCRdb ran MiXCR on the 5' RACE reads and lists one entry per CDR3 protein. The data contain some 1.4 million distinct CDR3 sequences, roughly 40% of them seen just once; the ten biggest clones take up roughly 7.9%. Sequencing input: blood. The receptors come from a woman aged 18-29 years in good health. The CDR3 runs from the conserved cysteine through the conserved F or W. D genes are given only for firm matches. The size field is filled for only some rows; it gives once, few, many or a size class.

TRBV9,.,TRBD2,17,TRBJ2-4,CASSVGVAGPSGNIQYF,TGTGCCAGCAGCGTAGGGGTAGCGGGACCTTCGGGAAACATTCAGTACTTC
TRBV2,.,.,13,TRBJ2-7,CASGRGESYEQYF,TGTGCCAGCGGGCGGGGAGAATCCTACGAGCAGTACTTC
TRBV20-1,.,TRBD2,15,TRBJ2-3,CSAITSGGLTDTQYF,TGCAGTGCTATCACTAGCGGGGGGCTCACAGATACGCAGTATTTT
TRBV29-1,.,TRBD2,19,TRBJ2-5,CSVKAGRGKLAGERETQYF,TGCAGCGTTAAGGCGGGCAGGGGAAAACTAGCGGGAGAGAGGGAGACCCAGTACTTC
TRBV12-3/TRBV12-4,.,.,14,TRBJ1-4,CASSLGSGDEKLFF,TGTGCCAGCAGTCTCGGGTCTGGGGATGAAAAACTGTTTTTT
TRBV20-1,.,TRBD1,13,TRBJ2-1,CSAPGQIPETQFF,TGCAGTGCTCCGGGACAGATTCCCGAGACCCAGTTCTTC
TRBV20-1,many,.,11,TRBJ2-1,CSADRYNEQFF,TGCAGCGCGGACAGATACAATGAGCAGTTCTTC
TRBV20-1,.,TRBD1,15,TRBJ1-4,CSAAPPTGLIEKLFF,TGCAGTGCTGCGCCTCCGACAGGGTTGATTGAAAAACTGTTTTTT
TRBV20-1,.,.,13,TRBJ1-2,CSAPERGEYGYTF,TGCAGTGCTCCCGAAAGGGGGGAATATGGCTACACCTTC
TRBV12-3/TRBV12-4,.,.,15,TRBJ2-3,CASRKKGGAADTQYF,TGTGCCAGCAGAAAAAAGGGGGGAGCGGCAGATACGCAGTATTTT
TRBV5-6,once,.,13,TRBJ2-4,CASSGGNENIQYF,TGTGCCAGCAGCGGGGGCAATGAAAACATTCAGTACTTC
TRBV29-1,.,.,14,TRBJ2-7,CSVGPQSPPYEQYF,TGCAGCGTTGGTCCCCAGTCCCCCCCCTACGAGCAGTACTTC
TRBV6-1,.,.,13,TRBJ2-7,CASSDRFSYEQYF,TGTGCCAGCAGTGATCGGTTTTCCTACGAGCAGTACTTC
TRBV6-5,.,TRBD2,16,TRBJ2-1,CASSYSKLAGNNEQFF,TGTGCCAGCAGTTACTCGAAACTAGCGGGAAACAATGAGCAGTTCTTC
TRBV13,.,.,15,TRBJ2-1,CASRPWGRGYNEQFF,TGTGCCAGCAGGCCTTGGGGGCGGGGGTACAATGAGCAGTTCTTC
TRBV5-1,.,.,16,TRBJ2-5,CASSRHDGLIQETQYF,TGCGCCAGCAGCCGACACGACGGGCTTATCCAAGAGACCCAGTACTTC
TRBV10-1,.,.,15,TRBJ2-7,CASSESARAHYEQYF,TGCGCCAGCAGTGAGTCGGCCAGGGCCCACTACGAGCAGTACTTC
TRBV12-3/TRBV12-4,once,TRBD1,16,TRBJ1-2,CASGLALGGGADGYTF,TGTGCCAGCGGTTTAGCGCTTGGAGGGGGCGCCGATGGCTACACCTTC
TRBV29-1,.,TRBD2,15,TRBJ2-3,CSFRRAAGGTDTQYF,TGCAGCTTCCGAAGGGCGGCGGGAGGCACAGATACGCAGTATTTT
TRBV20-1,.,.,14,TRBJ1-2,CSARVSGFDYGYTF,TGCAGTGCTAGGGTTTCGGGATTCGACTATGGCTACACCTTC
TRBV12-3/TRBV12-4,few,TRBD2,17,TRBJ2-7,CASRRGTSGRSSYEQYF,TGTGCCAGCAGGAGAGGAACTAGCGGGAGGAGCTCCTACGAGCAGTACTTC
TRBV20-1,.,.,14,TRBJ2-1,CSAGTYGGRNEQFF,TGCAGTGCAGGGACCTACGGAGGGAGAAATGAGCAGTTCTTC
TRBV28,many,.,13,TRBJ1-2,CASSVTENYGYTF,TGTGCCAGCAGTGTGACAGAGAACTATGGCTACACCTTC
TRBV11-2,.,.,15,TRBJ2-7,CASSLDGGGRYEQYF,TGTGCCAGCAGCTTAGATGGAGGGGGCAGGTACGAGCAGTACTTC
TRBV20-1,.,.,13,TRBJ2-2,CSATRAGGGELFF,TGCAGTGCTACAAGGGCCGGTGGCGGGGAGCTGTTTTTT
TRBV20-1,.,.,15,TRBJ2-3,CSAPGWRLSTDTQYF,TGCAGTGCCCCGGGGTGGCGACTAAGCACAGATACGCAGTATTTT
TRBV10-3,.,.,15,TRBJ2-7,CAISDFPGTTYEQYF,TGTGCCATCAGTGACTTTCCGGGAACGACCTACGAGCAGTACTTC
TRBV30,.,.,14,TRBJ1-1,CAWSGGRLVTEAFF,TGTGCCTGGAGTGGGGGCCGGTTAGTGACTGAAGCTTTCTTT
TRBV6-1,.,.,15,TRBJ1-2,CASSEGRPGPRGYTF,TGTGCCAGCAGTGAAGGGCGACCGGGACCGAGGGGCTACACCTTC
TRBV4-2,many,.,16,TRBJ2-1,CASSQEGELGMDEQFF,TGTGCCAGCAGCCAAGAGGGGGAACTAGGTATGGATGAGCAGTTCTTC
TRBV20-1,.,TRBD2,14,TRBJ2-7,CSARPGTNFYEQYF,TGCAGTGCTAGACCCGGGACTAACTTCTACGAGCAGTACTTC
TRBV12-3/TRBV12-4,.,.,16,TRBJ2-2,CASSVTRGEGTGELFF,TGTGCCAGCAGTGTTACCAGGGGGGAGGGCACCGGGGAGCTGTTTTTT
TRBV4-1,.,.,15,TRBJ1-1,CASSRDGSGTGEAFF,TGCGCCAGCAGCCGAGATGGGTCAGGGACGGGAGAAGCTTTCTTT
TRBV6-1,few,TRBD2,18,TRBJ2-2,CASSGGTSGTSNTGELFF,TGTGCCAGCAGTGGAGGGACTAGCGGGACCTCGAACACCGGGGAGCTGTTTTTT
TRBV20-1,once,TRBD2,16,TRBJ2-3,CSARDPTSGKADTQYF,TGCAGTGCTAGAGATCCGACTAGCGGGAAAGCAGATACGCAGTATTTT
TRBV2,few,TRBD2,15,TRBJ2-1,CASSERGLAGLEQFF,TGTGCCAGCAGTGAAAGGGGACTAGCGGGACTCGAGCAGTTCTTC
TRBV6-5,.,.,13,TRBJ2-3,CASSDSIGYTQYF,TGTGCCAGCAGTGACTCGATAGGGTATACGCAGTATTTT
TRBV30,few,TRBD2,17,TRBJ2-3,CAWIYGGGIFLGDTQYF,TGTGCCTGGATTTATGGCGGGGGGATTTTCTTGGGAGATACGCAGTATTTT
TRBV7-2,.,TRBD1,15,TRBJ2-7,CANSLLGTGYLEQYF,TGTGCCAACAGCCTATTAGGGACAGGGTATTTGGAGCAGTACTTC
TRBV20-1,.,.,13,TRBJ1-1,CSAREVPRAEAFF,TGCAGTGCTAGGGAGGTCCCCCGCGCGGAAGCTTTCTTT
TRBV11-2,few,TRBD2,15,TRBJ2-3,CASSLAGGSGDTQYF,TGTGCCAGCAGCTTGGCGGGGGGGTCAGGAGATACGCAGTATTTT
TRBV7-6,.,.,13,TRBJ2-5,CASSYGLQETLYF,TGTGCCAGCAGTTACGGGCTCCAGGAGACCCTGTACTTC
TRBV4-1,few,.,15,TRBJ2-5,CASSPNSEKRETQYF,TGCGCCAGCAGCCCCAATAGTGAGAAACGTGAGACCCAGTACTTC
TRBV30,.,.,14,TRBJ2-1,CAWTGTSSRDEQFF,TGTGCCTGGACCGGGACTTCCTCTAGGGATGAGCAGTTCTTC
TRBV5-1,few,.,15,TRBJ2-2,CASSLMGPNTGELFF,TGCGCCAGCAGCTTAATGGGGCCTAACACCGGGGAGCTGTTTTTT
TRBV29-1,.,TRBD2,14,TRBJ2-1,CSVEAGAHYNEQFF,TGCAGCGTTGAGGCGGGAGCCCACTACAATGAGCAGTTCTTC
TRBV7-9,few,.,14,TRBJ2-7,CASSQGSSYNEQYF,TGTGCCAGCAGCCAAGGGAGCTCCTACAATGAGCAGTACTTC
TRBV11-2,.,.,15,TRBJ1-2,CASSPTGRGFYGYTF,TGTGCCAGCAGCCCAACAGGGCGCGGATTCTATGGCTACACCTTC
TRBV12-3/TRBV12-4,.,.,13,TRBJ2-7,CASSYLGAYEQYF,TGTGCCAGCAGTTATCTAGGGGCATACGAGCAGTACTTC
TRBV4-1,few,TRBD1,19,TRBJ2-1,CASSPSGQGTLPLYNEQFF,TGCGCCAGCAGCCCGTCGGGACAGGGGACCCTTCCGCTATACAATGAGCAGTTCTTC
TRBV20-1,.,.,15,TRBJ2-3,CSTSAGQGMRDTQYF,TGCAGTACTAGTGCGGGGCAGGGGATGAGAGATACGCAGTATTTT
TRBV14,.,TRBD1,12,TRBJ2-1,CASSVRTGGKFF,TGTGCCAGCAGCGTACGGACAGGGGGCAAGTTCTTC
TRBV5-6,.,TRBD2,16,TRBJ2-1,CASISPTSGSYNEQFF,TGTGCCAGCATCTCACCGACTAGCGGGTCCTACAATGAGCAGTTCTTC